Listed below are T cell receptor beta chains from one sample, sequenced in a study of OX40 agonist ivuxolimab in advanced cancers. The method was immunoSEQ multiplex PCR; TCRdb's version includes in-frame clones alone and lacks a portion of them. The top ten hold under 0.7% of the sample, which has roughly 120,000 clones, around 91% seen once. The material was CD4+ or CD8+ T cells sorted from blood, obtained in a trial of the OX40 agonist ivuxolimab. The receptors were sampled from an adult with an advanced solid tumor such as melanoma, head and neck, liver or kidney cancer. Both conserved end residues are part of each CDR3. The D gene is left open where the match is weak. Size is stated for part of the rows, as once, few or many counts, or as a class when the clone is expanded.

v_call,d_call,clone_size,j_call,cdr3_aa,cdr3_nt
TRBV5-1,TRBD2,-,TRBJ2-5,CASSSTSGEGETQYF,TGCGCCAGCAGCTCGACTAGCGGAGAAGGGGAGACCCAGTACTTC
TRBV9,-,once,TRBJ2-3,CASSVATGASTDTQYF,TGTGCCAGCAGCGTAGCTACGGGGGCCAGCACAGATACGCAGTATTTT
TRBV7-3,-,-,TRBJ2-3,CASSQPVSLDRTDTQYF,TGTGCCAGCAGCCAACCAGTTTCCCTAGACCGCACAGATACGCAGTATTTT
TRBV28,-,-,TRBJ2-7,CASSPGFNPYEQYF,TGTGCCAGCAGTCCCGGATTTAATCCCTACGAGCAGTACTTC
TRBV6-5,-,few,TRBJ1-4,CASSYGRTSEKLFF,TGTGCCAGCAGTTACGGCAGGACCTCTGAAAAACTGTTTTTT
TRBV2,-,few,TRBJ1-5,CASSGGEEQPQHF,TGTGCCAGCAGTGGGGGGGAGGAACAGCCCCAGCATTTT
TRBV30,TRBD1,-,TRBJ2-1,CAWSPSGQGRGEQFF,TGTGCCTGGAGCCCTTCGGGACAGGGGAGGGGTGAGCAGTTCTTC
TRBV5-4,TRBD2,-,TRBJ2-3,CASSRSGGLDTQYF,TGTGCCAGCAGCCGGAGCGGGGGCCTTGATACGCAGTATTTT
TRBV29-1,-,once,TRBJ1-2,CSVEDRGGGRPLGGRAYGYTF,TGCAGCGTTGAAGATCGCGGCGGGGGGCGACCCTTGGGAGGACGAGCTTATGGCTACACCTTC
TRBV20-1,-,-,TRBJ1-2,CSARDHPDYTF,TGCAGTGCACGAGATCATCCCGACTACACCTTC
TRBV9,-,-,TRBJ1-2,CASSVEERGHYGYTF,TGTGCCAGCAGCGTAGAGGAACGGGGCCACTATGGCTACACCTTC
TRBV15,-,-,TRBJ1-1,CATGERGVFTEAFF,TGTGCCACCGGTGAAAGGGGAGTATTCACTGAAGCTTTCTTT
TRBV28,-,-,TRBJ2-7,CASSFRTYEQYF,TGTGCCAGCAGTTTCCGGACCTACGAGCAGTACTTC
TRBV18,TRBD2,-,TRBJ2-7,CASSLTSGSYEQYF,TGTGCCAGCTCACTAACTAGCGGCTCCTACGAGCAGTACTTC
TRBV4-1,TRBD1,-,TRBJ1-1,CASSRLLPGQTNTEAFF,TGCGCCAGCAGCCGACTGTTACCGGGACAGACAAACACTGAAGCTTTCTTT